The clone carrying this T cell receptor beta chain was found many times. Its antigen is not known. The entry originates in a study of T cell repertoires in cytomegalovirus infection. Across the whole study: CMV infection together with matching HLA type was indicated by public TCR beta signatures. Findings of the study overall: HLA-C-restricted CMV-specific TCR beta clonotypes were dominant in the ex vivo response.

Via MiXCR, TCRdb re-called the reads, giving one row per CDR3 protein. Here the sample spans around 450,000 distinct CDR3 sequences, roughly 31% being singletons. CDR3 length: 14 residues. Trimming cost V 6 bases and J 4 bases, with 15 bases left between them. From germline, CDR1 is SNHLY and CDR2 FYNNEI. The rearrangement links TRBV2 to TRBJ1-2; D gene ambiguous. Specimen: PBMCs. The sequence derives from a human donor in good health (CMV status not recorded). Some clones in this sample may be carry-over from other donors' samples. CDR3 sequence (DNA): TGTGCCAGCAGCAACCGACGTGGTGCCTATGGCTACACCTTC. Protein product: CASSNRRGAYGYTF.